Sequencing of this TCR beta chain was carried out in a study of metastatic and nonmetastatic thyroid tumors. Study overall: Across peripheral blood and tumor or nodule tissue samples taken from malignant and benign thyroid patients, the repertoires were compared with one another.

Patients were all untreated before their thyroid surgery. MiXCR re-clonotyped the PCR reads for TCRdb. The data contain 9,400 or so clones, about 33% of them singletons. Germline lookup yields CDR1 SGHRS and CDR2 YFSETQ. The CDR3 spans 18 residues. Trimming cost V 0 bases and J 10 bases; bases outside gene matches: 18. The TCR was taken from a female donor with papillary thyroid cancer or a benign thyroid nodule (not recorded which). Some clones in this sample may be carry-over from other donors' samples. The sequencing sample was made of adjacent normal tissue. V and J are TRBV5-1 and TRBJ2-1; TRBD1 aligns across 8 bases. The CDR3 sequence: CASSLAGFVGQGGNEQFF. The CDR3 nucleotides read TGCGCCAGCAGCTTGGCGGGGTTCGTTGGACAGGGTGGCAACGAGCAGTTCTTC.